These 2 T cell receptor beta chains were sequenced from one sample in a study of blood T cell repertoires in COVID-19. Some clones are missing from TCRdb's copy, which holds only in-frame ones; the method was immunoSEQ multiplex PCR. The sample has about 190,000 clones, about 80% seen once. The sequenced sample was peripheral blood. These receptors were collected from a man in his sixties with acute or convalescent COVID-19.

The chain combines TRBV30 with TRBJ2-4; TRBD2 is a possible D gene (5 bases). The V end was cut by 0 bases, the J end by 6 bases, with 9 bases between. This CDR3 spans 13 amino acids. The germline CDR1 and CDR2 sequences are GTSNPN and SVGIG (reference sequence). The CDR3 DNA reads TGTGCCTGGAGTGTTAGCGCCCTAAACATTCAGTACTTC. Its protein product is CAWSVSALNIQYF. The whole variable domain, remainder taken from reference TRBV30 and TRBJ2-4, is SQTIHQWPATLVQPVGSPLSLECTVEGTSNPNLYWYRQAAGRGLQLLFYSVGIGQISSEVPQNLSASRPQDRQFILSSKKLLLSDSGFYLCAWSVSALNIQYFGAGTRLSVL.

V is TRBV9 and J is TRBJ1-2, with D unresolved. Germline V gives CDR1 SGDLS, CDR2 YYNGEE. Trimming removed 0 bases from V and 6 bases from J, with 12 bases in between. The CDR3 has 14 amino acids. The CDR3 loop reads CASSVAGRGNGYTF. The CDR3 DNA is TGTGCCAGCAGCGTAGCCGGGAGAGGGAATGGCTACACCTTC.